Sequencing of this T cell receptor (beta chain) was carried out in a study of identical twins. Findings of the study overall: Out-of-frame alpha sequences shared by twins showed excess low generation probability.

The CDR3 is 15 residues long. V was pared by 0 bases and J by 1 base, with 11 bases between. Looked up from germline, CDR1 is SQVTM and CDR2 is ANQGSEA. Worth noting for this clonotype: What it binds is not known.

TCRdb analysed the 5' RACE reads with MiXCR anew, one entry per CDR3 protein. The data contain some 190,000 distinct CDR3 sequences, roughly 15% of them singletons. This same sample was also taken into another study, of T cells expressing NK-cell markers.

The specimen sequenced was CD8+ T cells sorted from blood. This clonotype originated in a woman between 18 and 29 years old in good health. This chain joins TRBV29-1 and TRBJ2-3; a possible D gene is TRBD2 (5 bases). The CDR3 nucleotides are TGCAGCGTTGAAGATCAAGCGGACGGCACAGATACGCAGTATTTT. It is translated as CSVEDQADGTDTQYF.